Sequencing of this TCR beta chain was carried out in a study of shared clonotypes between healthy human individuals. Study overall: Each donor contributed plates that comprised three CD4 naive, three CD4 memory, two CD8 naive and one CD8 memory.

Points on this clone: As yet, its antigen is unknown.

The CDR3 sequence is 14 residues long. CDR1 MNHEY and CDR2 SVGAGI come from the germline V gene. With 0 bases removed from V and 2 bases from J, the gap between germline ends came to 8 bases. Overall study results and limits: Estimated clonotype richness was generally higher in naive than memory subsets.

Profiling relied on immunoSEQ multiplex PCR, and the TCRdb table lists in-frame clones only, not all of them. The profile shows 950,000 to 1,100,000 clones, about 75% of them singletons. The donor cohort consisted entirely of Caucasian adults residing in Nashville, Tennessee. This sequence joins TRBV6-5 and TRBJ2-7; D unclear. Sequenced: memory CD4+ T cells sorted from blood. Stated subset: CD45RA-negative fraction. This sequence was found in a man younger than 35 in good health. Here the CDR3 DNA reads TGTGCCAGCAGTTACTCTGGCACTACCTACGAGCAGTACTTC. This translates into CASSYSGTTYEQYF.